These 14 T cell receptor beta chains were sequenced from one sample in a study of beta chain features in type 1 diabetes. Isolated RNA was reverse transcribed in full, so expressed TCRB transcripts were sequenced. The repertoire was sequenced with immunoSEQ multiplex PCR; TCRdb's copy has only in-frame clones and lacks some. The sample has under 850,000 clones; around 15% are singletons. General study findings and limits: Type 1 diabetes patients had moderately but significantly shorter TCRB CDR3s in all four CD4+ subsets.

Their target antigens are unknown. The specimen sequenced was naive CD4+ T cells from blood. The receptors derive from a man between 18 and 35 years old with type 1 diabetes.

Points on this clone: Other DNA variants within this sample encode the same CDR3. J is TRBJ2-1 and V is TRBV29-1; no reliable D call. The V end was cut by 4 bases, the J end by 1 base, with 17 bases between. The CDR3 contains 16 residues. In germline, CDR1 is SQVTM, CDR2 ANQGSEA. The CDR3 spells CSVAALSGMSYNEQFF. In nucleotides, the CDR3 is TGCAGCGTTGCCGCCCTCTCCGGAATGTCCTACAATGAGCAGTTCTTC.

This chain connects TRBV18 to TRBJ1-2; a weak D match, TRBD1 (6 bases). The CDR3 length is 14 residues. V shed 4 bases and J shed 8 bases, with 17 bases lying between them. Germline V lookup: CDR1 KGHSH, CDR2 LQKENI. In nucleotides, the CDR3 is TGTGCCAGCTCACAGGCGGGACACGGTAGCGGCTACACCTTC. This sequence encodes CASSQAGHGSGYTF. The whole variable domain, filled in from reference TRBV18 and TRBJ1-2, reads NAGVMQNPRHLVRRRGQEARLRCSPMKGHSHVYWYRQLPEEGLKFMVYLQKENIIDESGMPKERFSAEFPKEGPSILRIQQVVRGDSAAYFCASSQAGHGSGYTFGSGTRLTVV.

This clone was picked up a small number of times. This chain uses TRBV9 with TRBJ1-2; 7 bases align to TRBD1. V shed 4 bases, J shed 4 bases, and the junction held 19 bases outside the gene matches. The CDR3 runs to 18 residues. In germline, CDR1 is SGDLS, CDR2 YYNGEE. The CDR3 region is CASSQAPRQGLLSYGYTF. The CDR3, as DNA: TGTGCCAGCAGCCAAGCCCCGAGACAGGGCCTACTCTCCTATGGCTACACCTTC.

The V call is TRBV18, the J call TRBJ2-1; 8 positions agree with TRBD2. Unmatched junction bases numbered 7, after V lost 3 bases and J lost 6 bases. The CDR3 consists of 15 residues. Germline V gene sequence: CDR1 KGHSH, CDR2 LQKENI. In DNA, the CDR3 is TGTGCCAGCTCACCGTACGGGGGGGAATCCAATGAGCAGTTCTTC. This encodes CASSPYGGESNEQFF.

This clone has just a few counts. The genes are TRBV15 and TRBJ2-3, with 10 bases aligning to TRBD2. Germline V gene lookup returns CDR1 LNHNV and CDR2 YYDKDF (reference sequence). V shed 6 bases, J shed 2 bases, and the junction held 2 bases outside the gene matches. This CDR3 comprises 14 residues. The CDR3 nucleotides read TGTGCCACCAGAAGCGGGGGGGTCACAGATACGCAGTATTTT. This sequence encodes CATRSGGVTDTQYF.

This chain links TRBV5-1 with TRBJ1-6; D is unclear. The germline V gene encodes CDR1 SGHRS and CDR2 YFSETQ. Trimming removed 0 bases from V and 5 bases from J, with 9 bases in between. This CDR3 is 15 amino acids long. DNA of the CDR3: TGCGCCAGCAGCTTGGAAGGCAGACATAATTCACCCCTCCACTTT. Translation: CASSLEGRHNSPLHF.

The genes are TRBV5-1 and TRBJ1-2, with 11 bases identical to TRBD1. Trimming cost V 3 bases and J 7 bases; bases outside gene matches: 11. Germline assignment: CDR1 SGHRS and CDR2 YFSETQ. The length of the CDR3 is 16 residues. CDR3 region: CASSSTPGQGAGGYTF. CDR3 sequence (DNA): TGCGCCAGCAGCTCGACACCCGGACAGGGGGCCGGTGGCTACACCTTC.

This chain uses TRBV5-6 with TRBJ1-6; no reliable D call. Germline lookup yields CDR1 SGHDT and CDR2 YYEEEE. The CDR3 totals 14 residues. The germline V and J ends were trimmed by 0 bases and 7 bases, with 8 bases remaining between them. In nucleotides, the CDR3 is TGTGCCAGCAGCTTGGGGACGGGGAATTCACCCCTCCACTTT. Its protein is CASSLGTGNSPLHF.

The chain combines TRBV4-1 with TRBJ2-5; D is possibly TRBD1 or TRBD2 (6 bases each). Germline CDR1 MGHRA, CDR2 YSYEKL. The CDR3 loop spans 14 amino acids. Trimming removed 3 bases at V and 0 bases at J, with 8 bases between. This CDR3 reads CASSQRDNQETQYF. The CDR3 DNA is TGCGCCAGCAGCCAGCGGGACAACCAAGAGACCCAGTACTTC.

The chain is built from TRBV29-1 and TRBJ1-1; tentative D call: TRBD1 (5 bases). The germline CDR1 and CDR2 sequences are SQVTM and ANQGSEA. CDR3 length: 13 amino acids. V lost 7 bases and J lost 3, with 15 bases in between. CDR3 sequence reads: CSGRQTSYTEAFF. The CDR3 DNA is TGCAGCGGTCGACAGACGTCCTACACTGAAGCTTTCTTT.

The chain links TRBV2 to TRBJ2-5; D not resolved. The CDR3 is 14 amino acids. V was shortened by 2 bases and J by 3 bases, with 10 bases between the two germline ends. Germline V gene data show CDR1 as SNHLY and CDR2 as FYNNEI. The CDR3, as DNA: TGTGCCAGCAGTGAAAGGGCGGTAGAAGAGACCCAGTACTTC. Translated: CASSERAVEETQYF.

This chain connects TRBV30 to TRBJ2-2; TRBD1 aligns across 8 bases. Germline CDR1 GTSNPN, CDR2 SVGIG (reference sequence). The CDR3 sequence is 15 residues long. Trimming took 2 bases from V and 6 from J; bases not matched to a gene: 8. This CDR3 is CAWSFLDRAAGELFF. Here the CDR3 DNA reads TGTGCCTGGAGTTTCCTGGACAGGGCAGCCGGGGAGCTGTTTTTT.

CDR3 sequence: CASSFGDNYGYTF. The CDR3, as DNA: TGTGCCAGCAGCTTCGGGGATAACTATGGCTACACCTTC. The chain employs TRBV5-6 and TRBJ1-2; no clear D. Trimming left V 2 bases short and J 1 base short, with 6 bases between. CDR1 and CDR2 from the germline V gene are SGHDT and YYEEEE. This CDR3 spans 13 amino acids. The full variable domain, in which reference TRBV5-6 and TRBJ1-2 provide the parts outside the CDR3, is DAGVTQSPTHLIKTRGQQVTLRCSPKSGHDTVSWYQQALGQGPQFIFQYYEEEERQRGNFPDRFSGHQFPNYSSELNVNALLLGDSALYLCASSFGDNYGYTFGSGTRLTVV.

A few counts support this clone. The chain uses TRBV20-1 and TRBJ2-1; the D is unclear. The CDR3 covers 11 residues. Germline V gene lookup returns CDR1 DFQATT and CDR2 SNEGSKA (reference sequence). V lost 7 bases, J lost 2 bases, and 6 bases lay in between. DNA for the CDR3: TGCAGTGTACGGCCCTACAATGAGCAGTTCTTC. This translates into CSVRPYNEQFF.